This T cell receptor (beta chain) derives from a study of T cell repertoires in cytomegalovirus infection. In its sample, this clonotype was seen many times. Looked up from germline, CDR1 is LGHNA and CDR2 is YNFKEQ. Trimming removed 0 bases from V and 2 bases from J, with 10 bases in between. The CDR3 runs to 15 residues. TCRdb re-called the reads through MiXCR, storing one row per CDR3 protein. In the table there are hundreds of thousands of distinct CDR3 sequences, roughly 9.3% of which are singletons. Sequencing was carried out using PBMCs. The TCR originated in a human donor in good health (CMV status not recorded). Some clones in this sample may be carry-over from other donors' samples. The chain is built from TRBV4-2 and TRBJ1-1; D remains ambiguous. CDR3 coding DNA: TGTGCCAGCAGCCAAGAACCCCAAATTAACACTGAAGCTTTCTTT. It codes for CASSQEPQINTEAFF.